Presented here are 8 T cell receptor beta chains from one specimen sequenced in a study of blood T cell repertoires in COVID-19. The assay was immunoSEQ multiplex PCR, and TCRdb's table has in-frame clones only and misses some. The sample has roughly 180,000 clones, approximately 80% seen once; the top ten hold around 10%. Input material: peripheral blood. These receptors came from a woman between 40 and 50 years old with COVID-19, enrolled during active disease.

The chain joins TRBV7-9 to TRBJ1-4; D unclear. Deletions cut 6 bases from V and 0 bases from J, with 20 bases between. The germline V gene encodes CDR1 SEHNR and CDR2 FQNEAQ (reference sequence). The CDR3 is 18 amino acids. CDR3 nucleotide sequence: TGTGCCAGCAGTCGGAAGGAGTCCTCCCGGGCAACTAATGAAAAACTGTTTTTT. Translation gives CASSRKESSRATNEKLFF.

This chain links TRBV3-1 (or the pseudogene TRBV3-2) with TRBJ2-2; D not resolved. Between the trimmed V and J ends, which lost 1 base and 5 bases, there was a span of 5 bases. The length of the CDR3 is 13 residues. Germline lookup yields CDR1 LGHDT and CDR2 YNNKEL (reference sequence). The CDR3 here is CASSQVVTGELFF. The CDR3, as DNA: TGTGCCAGCAGCCAAGTCGTTACCGGGGAGCTGTTTTTT.

The rearrangement uses TRBV5-3 and TRBJ1-5; D is ambiguous. Being an ORF, TRBV5-3 has a function that is uncertain. The V gene lost 0 bases and the J gene lost 0 bases, with 7 bases spanning the gap. The CDR3 length is 15 residues. DNA of the CDR3: TGTGCCAGAAGCTTGGGGGCTAATAGCAATCAGCCCCAGCATTTT. Its translation: CARSLGANSNQPQHF.

The chain is built from TRBV3-1 (or the pseudogene TRBV3-2) and TRBJ2-1; 8 bases align to TRBD1. V trimming: 4 bases; J trimming: 8 bases; junction bases outside the gene matches: 10. Looked up from germline, CDR1 is LGHDT and CDR2 is YNNKEL (reference sequence). The CDR3 consists of 15 residues. In DNA form, the CDR3 reads TGTGCCAGCAGCCCCCAGGGGGCGAGATTTGATGAGCAGTTCTTC. Residues: CASSPQGARFDEQFF.

V and J are TRBV15 and TRBJ2-2; TRBD1 matches at 9 bases. V lost 6 bases and J lost 2; bases outside the gene matches: 4. CDR1 is LNHNV, CDR2 YYDKDF, per germline (reference sequence). The CDR3 loop spans 15 amino acids. The CDR3 is CATSKQGANTGELFF. The CDR3 DNA reads TGTGCCACCAGTAAACAGGGGGCCAACACCGGGGAGCTGTTTTTT.

This clone has only a few counts. V gene TRBV12-3 or TRBV12-4 combines with J gene TRBJ2-7, with D possibly matching TRBD2 (5 bases). The CDR3 covers 11 residues. V dropped 6 bases and J dropped 5 bases, with 8 bases sitting between them. The CDR3 nucleotides read TGTGCCAGCAGCTTCGGGGACGAGCAGTACTTC. It specifies CASSFGDEQYF.

The chain uses TRBV3-1 (or the pseudogene TRBV3-2) and TRBJ1-2, with 7 bases matching TRBD1. J was trimmed by 0 bases and V by 1 base; bases with no gene match: 8. The CDR3 runs 17 residues. Germline assignment: CDR1 LGHDT and CDR2 YNNKEL (reference sequence). The CDR3 loop is CASSQVAGGKANYGYTF. The CDR3, as DNA: TGTGCCAGCAGCCAAGTTGCAGGGGGGAAAGCTAACTATGGCTACACCTTC.

This clone was counted once. The chain couples TRBV18 to TRBJ2-3, with D tentatively TRBD2 (5 bases). CDR1 KGHSH and CDR2 LQKENI come from the germline V gene. The CDR3 has 17 amino acids. V shed 3 bases and J shed 4 bases, with 20 bases lying between them. CDR3 amino acids: CASSPSLALKGADTQYF. CDR3 DNA: TGTGCCAGCTCACCTTCTCTAGCTCTAAAGGGTGCAGATACGCAGTATTTT.